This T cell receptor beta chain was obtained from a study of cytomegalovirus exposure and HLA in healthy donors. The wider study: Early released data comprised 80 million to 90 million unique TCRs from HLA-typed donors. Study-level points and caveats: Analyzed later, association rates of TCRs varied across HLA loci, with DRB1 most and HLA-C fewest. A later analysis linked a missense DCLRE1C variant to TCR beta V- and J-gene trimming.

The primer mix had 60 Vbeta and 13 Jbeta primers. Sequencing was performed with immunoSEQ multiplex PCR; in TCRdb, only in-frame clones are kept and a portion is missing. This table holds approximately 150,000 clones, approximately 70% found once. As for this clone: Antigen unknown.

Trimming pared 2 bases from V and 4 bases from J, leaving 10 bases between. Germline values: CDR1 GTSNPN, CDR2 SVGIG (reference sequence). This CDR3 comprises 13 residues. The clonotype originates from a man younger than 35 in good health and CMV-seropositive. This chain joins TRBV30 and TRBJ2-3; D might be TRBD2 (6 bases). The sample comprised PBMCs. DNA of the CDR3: TGTGCCTGGAGTCTGGGGGAGGCAGATACGCAGTATTTT. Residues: CAWSLGEADTQYF.